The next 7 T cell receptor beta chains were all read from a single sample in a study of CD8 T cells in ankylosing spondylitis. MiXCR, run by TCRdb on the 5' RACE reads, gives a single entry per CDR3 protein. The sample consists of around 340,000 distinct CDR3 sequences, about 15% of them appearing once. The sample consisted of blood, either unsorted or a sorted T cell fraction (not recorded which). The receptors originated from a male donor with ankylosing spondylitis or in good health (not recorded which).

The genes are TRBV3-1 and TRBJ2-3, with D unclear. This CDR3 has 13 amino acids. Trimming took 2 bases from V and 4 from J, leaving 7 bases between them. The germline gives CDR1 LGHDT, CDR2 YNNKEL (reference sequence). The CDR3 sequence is CASSQYLADTQYF. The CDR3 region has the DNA TGTGCCAGCAGCCAATATCTGGCAGATACGCAGTATTTT.

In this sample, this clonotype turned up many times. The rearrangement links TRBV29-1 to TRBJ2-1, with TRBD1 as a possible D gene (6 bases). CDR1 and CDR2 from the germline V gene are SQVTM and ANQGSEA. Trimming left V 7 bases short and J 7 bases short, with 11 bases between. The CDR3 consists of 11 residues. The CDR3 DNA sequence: TGCAGCGCCCAGGGGTTGAATGAGCAGTTCTTC. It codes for CSAQGLNEQFF.

Here the CDR3 reads CASSQGSGDSYEQYF. The CDR3 DNA reads as TGTGCCAGCAGCCAAGGTAGCGGGGACTCCTACGAGCAGTACTTC. The gene calls are TRBV3-1 and TRBJ2-7; the match to TRBD2 covers 8 bases. V trimming: 1 base; J trimming: 0 bases; junction bases outside the gene matches: 2. Germline V gene sequence: CDR1 LGHDT, CDR2 YNNKEL (reference sequence). This CDR3 comprises 15 residues.

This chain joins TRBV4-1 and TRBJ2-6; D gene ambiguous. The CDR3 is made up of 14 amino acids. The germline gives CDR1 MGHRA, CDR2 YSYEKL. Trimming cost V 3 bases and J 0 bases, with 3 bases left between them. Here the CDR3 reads CASSQPSGANVLTF. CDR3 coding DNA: TGCGCCAGCAGCCAGCCCTCTGGGGCCAACGTCCTGACTTTC.

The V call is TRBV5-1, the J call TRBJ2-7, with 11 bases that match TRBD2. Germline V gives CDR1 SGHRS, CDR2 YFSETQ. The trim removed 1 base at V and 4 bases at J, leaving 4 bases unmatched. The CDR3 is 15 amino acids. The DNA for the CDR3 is TGCGCCAGCAGCTTGAGGACTAGCGGGTTGTACGAGCAGTACTTC. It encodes CASSLRTSGLYEQYF.

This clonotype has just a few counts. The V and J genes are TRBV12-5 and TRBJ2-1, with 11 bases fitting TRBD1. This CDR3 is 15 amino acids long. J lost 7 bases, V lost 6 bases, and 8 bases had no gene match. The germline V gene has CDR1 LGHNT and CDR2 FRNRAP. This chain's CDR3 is CASGPGTGGWNEQFF. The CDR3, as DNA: TGTGCTAGTGGACCGGGGACAGGGGGATGGAATGAGCAGTTCTTC. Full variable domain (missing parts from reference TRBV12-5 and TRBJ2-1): DARVTQTPRHKVTEMGQEVTMRCQPILGHNTVFWYRQTMMQGLELLAYFRNRAPLDDSGMPKDRFSAEMPDATLATLKIQPSEPRDSAVYFCASGPGTGGWNEQFFGPGTRLTVL.

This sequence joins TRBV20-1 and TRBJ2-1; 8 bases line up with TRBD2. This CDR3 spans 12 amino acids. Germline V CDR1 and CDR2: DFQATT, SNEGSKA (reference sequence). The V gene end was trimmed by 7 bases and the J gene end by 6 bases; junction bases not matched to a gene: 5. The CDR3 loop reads CSGTLAGNEQFF. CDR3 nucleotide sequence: TGCAGTGGTACTCTAGCGGGCAATGAGCAGTTCTTC.